The clone carrying this T cell receptor beta chain was recorded once. The PCR used 60 Vbeta and 13 Jbeta primers. Method: immunoSEQ multiplex PCR; TCRdb's copy keeps in-frame clones and lacks some. The table lists approximately 140,000 clones, approximately 80% of them singletons. The CDR3 has 18 residues. The V gene's germline CDR1 is SGHDT and CDR2 YYEEEE. The V segment lost 3 bases and the J segment 5 bases; nucleotides outside the gene matches: 14. This sample stems from a study of cytomegalovirus exposure and HLA in healthy donors. Across the study: Of 300 to 500 genotyped donors, roughly 81% grouped in the Caucasian-associated ancestry cluster.

The sequence came from a middle-aged man in good health and CMV-seronegative. Sequenced input: PBMCs. The chain combines TRBV5-6 with TRBJ2-2, with TRBD2 matching 9 bases. The CDR3 nucleotides are TGTGCCAGCAGCTGGGAGCGGGGTAGCGGGAGAAGGACCGGGGAGCTGTTTTTT. Translating it yields CASSWERGSGRRTGELFF. Full variable domain (missing parts from reference TRBV5-6 and TRBJ2-2): DAGVTQSPTHLIKTRGQQVTLRCSPKSGHDTVSWYQQALGQGPQFIFQYYEEEERQRGNFPDRFSGHQFPNYSSELNVNALLLGDSALYLCASSWERGSGRRTGELFFGEGSRLTVL.